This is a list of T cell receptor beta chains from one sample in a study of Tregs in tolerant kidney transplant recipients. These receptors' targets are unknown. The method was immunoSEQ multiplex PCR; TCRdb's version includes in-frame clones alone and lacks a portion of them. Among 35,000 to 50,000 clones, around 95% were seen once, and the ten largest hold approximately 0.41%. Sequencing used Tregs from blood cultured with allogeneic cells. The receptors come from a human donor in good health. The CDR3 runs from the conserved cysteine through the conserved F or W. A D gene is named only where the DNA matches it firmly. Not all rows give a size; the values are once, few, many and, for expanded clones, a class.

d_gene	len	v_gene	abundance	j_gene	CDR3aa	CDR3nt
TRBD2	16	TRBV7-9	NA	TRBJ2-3	CASRRGERERQDTQYF	TGTGCCAGCAGGCGAGGGGAGCGGGAGCGCCAGGATACGCAGTATTTT
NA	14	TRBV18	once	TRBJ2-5	CASNKGQSIETQYF	TGTGCCAGTAATAAAGGGCAGTCCATAGAGACCCAGTACTTC
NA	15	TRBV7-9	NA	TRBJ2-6	CASRSGSSGANVLTF	TGTGCCAGCAGGTCAGGGTCCTCTGGGGCCAACGTCCTGACTTTC
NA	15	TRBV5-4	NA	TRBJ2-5	CASSTPVGSKETQYF	TGTGCCAGCAGCACCCCCGTGGGGTCAAAAGAGACCCAGTACTTC
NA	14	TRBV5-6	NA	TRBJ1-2	CASSLQGLNYGYTF	TGTGCCAGCAGCTTACAGGGACTTAACTATGGCTACACCTTC
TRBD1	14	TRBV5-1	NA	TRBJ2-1	CASSQGQAMGEQFF	TGCGCCAGCAGCCAGGGACAGGCCATGGGGGAGCAGTTCTTC
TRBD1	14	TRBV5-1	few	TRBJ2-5	CASSIRDSQETQYF	TGCGCCAGCAGCATCCGGGACAGCCAAGAGACCCAGTACTTC
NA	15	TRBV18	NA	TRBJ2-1	CASSPGAPRYNEQFF	TGTGCCAGCTCACCGGGGGCCCCGAGATACAATGAGCAGTTCTTC
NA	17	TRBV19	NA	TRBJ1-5	CASSISGATYSNQPQHF	TGTGCCAGTAGTATATCAGGGGCGACTTATAGCAATCAGCCCCAGCATTTT
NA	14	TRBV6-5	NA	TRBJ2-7	CASSYGASSYEQYF	TGTGCCAGCAGTTATGGTGCTAGCTCCTACGAGCAGTACTTC
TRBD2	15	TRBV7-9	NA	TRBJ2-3	CASSLRTSGTDTQYF	TGTGCCAGCAGCTTACGGACTAGCGGCACAGATACGCAGTATTTT
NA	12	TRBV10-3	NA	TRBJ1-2	CAIRTVNYGYTF	TGTGCCATCAGAACGGTGAACTATGGCTACACCTTC
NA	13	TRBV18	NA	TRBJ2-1	CASSRGPYNEQFF	TGTGCCAGCTCACGCGGGCCGTACAATGAGCAGTTCTTC
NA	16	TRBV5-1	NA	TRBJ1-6	CASSSFPGPYNSPLHF	TGCGCCAGCAGTTCCTTCCCGGGACCCTATAATTCACCCCTCCACTTT
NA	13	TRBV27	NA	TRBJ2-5	CASSLGTRGTQYF	TGTGCCAGCAGTCTAGGGACGAGGGGGACCCAGTACTTC
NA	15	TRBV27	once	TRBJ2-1	CASSSLLTFYNEQFF	TGTGCCAGCAGTTCCTTACTTACTTTCTACAATGAGCAGTTCTTC
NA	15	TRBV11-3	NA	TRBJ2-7	CASSLQLANLYEQYF	TGTGCCAGCAGCCTACAGTTAGCCAACCTCTACGAGCAGTACTTC
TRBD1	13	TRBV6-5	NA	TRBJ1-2	CASRATGANGYTF	TGTGCCAGCAGGGCGACAGGGGCCAATGGCTACACCTTC
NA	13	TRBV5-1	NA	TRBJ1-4	CASSGGSGEKLFF	TGCGCCAGCAGCGGAGGTTCTGGTGAAAAACTGTTTTTT
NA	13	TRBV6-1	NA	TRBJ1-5	CASNSGANQPQHF	TGTGCCAGCAACTCAGGGGCAAATCAGCCCCAGCATTTT
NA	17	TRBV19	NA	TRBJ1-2	CASNGPDTGARFYGYTF	TGTGCCAGTAATGGTCCCGACACCGGCGCCCGATTTTATGGCTACACCTTC
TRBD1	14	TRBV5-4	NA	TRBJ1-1	CASSTRQGHTEAFF	TGTGCCAGCAGCACCCGACAGGGCCACACTGAAGCTTTCTTT
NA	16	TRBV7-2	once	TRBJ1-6	CASSPDRNGYNSPLHF	TGTGCCAGCAGCCCTGACAGGAACGGGTATAATTCACCCCTCCACTTT
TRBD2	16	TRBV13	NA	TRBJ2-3	CASSPELAGVRDTQYF	TGTGCCAGCAGCCCAGAACTAGCGGGAGTTCGTGATACGCAGTATTTT
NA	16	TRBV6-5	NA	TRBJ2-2	CASSYSFRAIGGELFF	TGTGCCAGCAGTTACTCGTTCAGGGCAATTGGCGGGGAGCTGTTTTTT
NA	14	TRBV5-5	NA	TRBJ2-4	CASSSGLAKNIQYF	TGTGCCAGCAGCTCTGGGCTAGCCAAAAACATTCAGTACTTC
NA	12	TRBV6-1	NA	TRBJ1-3	CASSLFGQAIYF	TGTGCCAGCAGCCTATTCGGCCAGGCCATATATTTT
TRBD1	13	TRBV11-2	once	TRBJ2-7	CASSLHRGYEQYF	TGTGCCAGCAGCTTACACAGGGGCTACGAGCAGTACTTC
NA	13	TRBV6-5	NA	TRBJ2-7	CASGVWGSYEQYF	TGTGCCAGCGGAGTATGGGGTTCCTACGAGCAGTACTTC
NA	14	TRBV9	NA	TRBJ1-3	CASSVARTGNTIYF	TGTGCCAGCAGCGTAGCGAGGACAGGAAACACCATATATTTT
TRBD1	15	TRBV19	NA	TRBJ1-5	CASSDRGRNNQPQHF	TGTGCCAGTAGTGACAGGGGCAGGAACAATCAGCCCCAGCATTTT
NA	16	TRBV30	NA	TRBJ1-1	CAWSIVSGRPNTEAFF	TGTGCCTGGAGTATAGTTTCTGGACGGCCGAACACTGAAGCTTTCTTT
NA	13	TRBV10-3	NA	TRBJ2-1	CAISELAGNEQFF	TGTGCCATCAGTGAGTTGGCGGGCAATGAGCAGTTCTTC
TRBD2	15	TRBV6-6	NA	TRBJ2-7	CASRATSGGTYEQYF	TGTGCCAGCAGGGCGACTAGCGGGGGTACCTACGAGCAGTACTTC
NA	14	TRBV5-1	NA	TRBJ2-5	CASSLAVGAETQYF	TGCGCCAGCAGCTTGGCAGTAGGGGCAGAGACCCAGTACTTC
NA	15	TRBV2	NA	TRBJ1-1	CASRQFQGGRTEAFF	TGTGCCAGCAGACAATTCCAGGGAGGAAGGACTGAAGCTTTCTTT
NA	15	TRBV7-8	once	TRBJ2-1	CASSKRQFDYNEQFF	TGTGCCAGCAGTAAGAGACAGTTCGACTACAATGAGCAGTTCTTC
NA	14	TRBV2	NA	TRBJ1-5	CASSPLGSNQPQHF	TGTGCCAGCAGCCCCCTGGGGAGCAATCAGCCCCAGCATTTT
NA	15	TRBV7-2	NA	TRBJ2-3	CASSFTGTLTDTQYF	TGTGCCAGCAGCTTTACAGGGACCCTCACAGATACGCAGTATTTT
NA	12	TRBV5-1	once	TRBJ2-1	CASSLDYNEQFF	TGCGCCAGCAGCTTGGACTACAATGAGCAGTTCTTC
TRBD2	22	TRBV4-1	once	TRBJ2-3	CASSQEGPFRTSGFTSTDTQYF	TGCGCCAGCAGCCAAGAAGGACCTTTTCGGACTAGCGGTTTTACTAGCACAGATACGCAGTATTTT
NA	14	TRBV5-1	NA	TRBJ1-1	CASSPGTHITEAFF	TGCGCCAGCAGCCCCGGGACACACATCACTGAAGCTTTCTTT
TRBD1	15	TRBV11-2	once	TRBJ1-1	CASSLQGAPNTEAFF	TGTGCCAGCAGCCTACAGGGGGCGCCGAACACTGAAGCTTTCTTT
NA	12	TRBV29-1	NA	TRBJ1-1	CSVYRIEIEAFF	TGCAGCGTTTACAGGATCGAAATTGAAGCTTTCTTT
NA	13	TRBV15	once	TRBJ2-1	CATSGGPYNEQFF	TGTGCCACCAGCGGCGGGCCCTACAATGAGCAGTTCTTC
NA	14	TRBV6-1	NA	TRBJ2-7	CASSELAGLSQQYF	TGTGCCAGCAGTGAACTGGCGGGGCTTTCCCAGCAGTACTTC
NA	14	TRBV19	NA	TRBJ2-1	CASTPGGPYNEQFF	TGTGCCAGTACCCCTGGGGGACCTTACAATGAGCAGTTCTTC
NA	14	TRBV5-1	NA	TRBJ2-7	CASSPDVGFYEQYF	TGCGCCAGCAGCCCAGACGTAGGGTTCTACGAGCAGTACTTC
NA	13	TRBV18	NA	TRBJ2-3	CASGPGGTDTQYF	TGTGCCAGCGGGCCAGGTGGGACAGATACGCAGTATTTT
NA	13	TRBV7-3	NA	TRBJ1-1	CASSFGGSTEAFF	TGTGCCAGCAGCTTTGGTGGGAGCACTGAAGCTTTCTTT
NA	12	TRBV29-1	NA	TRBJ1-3	CSVVGAGNTIYF	TGCAGCGTGGTGGGAGCAGGAAACACCATATATTTT
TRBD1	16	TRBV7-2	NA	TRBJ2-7	CASSLARNPGQGEQYF	TGTGCCAGCAGCTTAGCCCGTAATCCGGGACAGGGGGAGCAGTACTTC
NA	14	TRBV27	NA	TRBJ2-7	CASRQLSSSYEQYF	TGTGCCAGCAGGCAACTTTCGAGCTCCTACGAGCAGTACTTC
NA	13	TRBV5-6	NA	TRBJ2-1	CASIISPSTEQFF	TGTGCCAGCATCATTTCTCCTTCAACGGAGCAGTTCTTC